This is a list of T cell receptor beta chains from one sample in a study of blood T cell repertoires in COVID-19. Sequencing used immunoSEQ multiplex PCR; TCRdb keeps in-frame clones, though not all of them. The table lists some 77,000 clones, around 90% of them singletons. Sequencing was performed on peripheral blood. The source of these receptors is a man aged 25-45 years with acute or convalescent COVID-19. The conserved cysteine and the conserved F or W are not part of the CDR3 here. D genes are given only for firm matches.

NA TRBV7-2 ASSQAGPYGYT
TRBD2 TRBV30 AWKLAGVNNEQF
NA TRBV2 ASKTTGDYNEQF
NA TRBV14 ASSARGSTDTQY
NA TRBV14 ASSQVRNTGELF
TRBD2 TRBV7-8 ASSRGGSTNNEQF
TRBD1 TRBV9 ASSPRQGSTDTQY
TRBD1 TRBV4-1 ASSQEKSGTGFHEQY
NA TRBV4-2 ASSRVGDEQF
TRBD2 TRBV10-2 ASSVGGRASDTQY
TRBD1 TRBV6-5 ASRQGAPGELF
NA TRBV19 ASSIVRQGGTYEQY
NA TRBV21-1 ASSLSPDRRETTDTQY
NA TRBV15 ATSKESSSGNQPQH
NA TRBV30 AWKKERLYNEQF
TRBD2 TRBV28 ASSLSREAFTDTQY
TRBD1 TRBV3-1/TRBV3-2 ASSQEGTAQETQY
NA TRBV7-8 ASSLRLTSLYEQY
NA TRBV20-1 SASRTTPGETQY
NA TRBV5-4 ATGIDANLEQY
NA TRBV7-9 ASSVGQNTEAF
TRBD1 TRBV7-8 ASSTPVRTGRPTDTQY
NA TRBV3-1/TRBV3-2 ASSQELAETQY
NA TRBV27 ASSSWPFYEQY
TRBD1 TRBV28 ASRPIHGTGSNQPQH